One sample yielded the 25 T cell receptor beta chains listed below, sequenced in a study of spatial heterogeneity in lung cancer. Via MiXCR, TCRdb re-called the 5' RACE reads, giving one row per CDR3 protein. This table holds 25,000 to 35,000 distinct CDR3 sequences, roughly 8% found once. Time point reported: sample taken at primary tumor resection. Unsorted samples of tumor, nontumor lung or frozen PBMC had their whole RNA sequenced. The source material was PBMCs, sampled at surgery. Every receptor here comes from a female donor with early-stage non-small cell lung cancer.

The CDR3 loop reads CASSPLMSQETQYF. The CDR3 DNA follows: TGTGCCAGCAGCCCCTTGATGAGCCAAGAGACCCAGTACTTC. The rearrangement uses TRBV12-3 or TRBV12-4 and TRBJ2-5, with D unclear. With 6 bases removed from V and 1 base from J, the gap between germline ends came to 12 bases. The CDR3 totals 14 residues.

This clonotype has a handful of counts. CDR3 bases: TGTGCCAGCAGTTTGAGGCTTGGCCAGCCCCAGCATTTT. It codes for CASSLRLGQPQHF. The chain has TRBV28 and TRBJ1-5; D is unclear. Germline CDR1 is MDHEN and CDR2 is SYDVKM. Trimming cost V 3 bases and J 7 bases, with 10 bases left between them. The CDR3 extends over 13 amino acids.

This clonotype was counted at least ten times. DNA of the CDR3: TGTGCCAGCAGCCTCCGCTGGGACCCCTTCTCTGGGGCCAACGTCCTGACTTTC. Protein product: CASSLRWDPFSGANVLTF. The V call is TRBV28, the J call TRBJ2-6, with D perhaps given as TRBD1 or TRBD2 (5 bases each). Germline CDR1 is MDHEN and CDR2 is SYDVKM. Trimming cost V 6 bases and J 0 bases, with 18 bases left between them. The CDR3 runs to 18 residues.

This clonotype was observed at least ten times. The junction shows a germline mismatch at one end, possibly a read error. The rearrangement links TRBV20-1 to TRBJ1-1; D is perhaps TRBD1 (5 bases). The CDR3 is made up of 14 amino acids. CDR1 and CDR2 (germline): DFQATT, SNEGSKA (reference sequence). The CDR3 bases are TGCAGTGCGAGAGAGGGGCATTCGAACACTGAAGCTTTCTTT. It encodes CSAREGHSNTEAFF.

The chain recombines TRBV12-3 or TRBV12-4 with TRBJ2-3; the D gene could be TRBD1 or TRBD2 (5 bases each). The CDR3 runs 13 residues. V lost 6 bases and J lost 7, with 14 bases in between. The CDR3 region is CASRWDPKNTQYF. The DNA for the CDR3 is TGTGCCAGCAGGTGGGACCCCAAGAATACGCAGTATTTT.

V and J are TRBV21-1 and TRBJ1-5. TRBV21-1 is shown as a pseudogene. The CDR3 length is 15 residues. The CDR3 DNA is TGTGCCAGCACCATACAACGTGCTCGTAATCAGCCCCAGCATTTT. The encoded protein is CASTIQRARNQPQHF.

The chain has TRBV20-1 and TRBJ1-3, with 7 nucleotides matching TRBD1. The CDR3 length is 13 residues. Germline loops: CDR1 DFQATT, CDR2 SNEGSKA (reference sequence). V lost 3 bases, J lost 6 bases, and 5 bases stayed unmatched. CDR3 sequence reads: CSASRTGANTIYF. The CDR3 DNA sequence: TGCAGTGCTAGCAGAACAGGGGCAAACACCATATATTTT.

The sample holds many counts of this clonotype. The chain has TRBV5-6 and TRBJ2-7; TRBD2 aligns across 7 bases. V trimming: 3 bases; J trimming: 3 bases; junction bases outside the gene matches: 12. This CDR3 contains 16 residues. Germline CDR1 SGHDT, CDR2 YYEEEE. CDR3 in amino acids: CASSSVAGPLIYEQYV. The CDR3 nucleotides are TGTGCCAGCAGCTCGGTAGCGGGCCCTTTAATCTACGAGCAGTACGTC.

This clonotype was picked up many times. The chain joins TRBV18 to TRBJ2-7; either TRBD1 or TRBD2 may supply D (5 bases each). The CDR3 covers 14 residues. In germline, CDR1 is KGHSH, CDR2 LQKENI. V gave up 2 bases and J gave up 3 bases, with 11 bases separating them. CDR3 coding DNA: TGTGCCAGCTCACCAACCGGGACCGACTACGAGCAGTACTTC. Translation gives CASSPTGTDYEQYF.

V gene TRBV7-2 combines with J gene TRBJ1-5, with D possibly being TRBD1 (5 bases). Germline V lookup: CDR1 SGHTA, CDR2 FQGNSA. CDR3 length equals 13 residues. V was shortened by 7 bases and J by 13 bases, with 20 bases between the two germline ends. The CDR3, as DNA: TGTGCCAGCACCAATAGGGCCGGGGGGTCACAGCATTTT. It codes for CASTNRAGGSQHF.

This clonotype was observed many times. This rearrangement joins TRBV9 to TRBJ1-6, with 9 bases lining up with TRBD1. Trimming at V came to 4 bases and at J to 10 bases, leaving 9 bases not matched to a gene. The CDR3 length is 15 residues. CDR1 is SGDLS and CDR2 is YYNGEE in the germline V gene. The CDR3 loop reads CASSLSQGASSPLHF. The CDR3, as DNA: TGTGCCAGCAGCCTATCACAGGGGGCAAGCTCACCCCTCCACTTT.

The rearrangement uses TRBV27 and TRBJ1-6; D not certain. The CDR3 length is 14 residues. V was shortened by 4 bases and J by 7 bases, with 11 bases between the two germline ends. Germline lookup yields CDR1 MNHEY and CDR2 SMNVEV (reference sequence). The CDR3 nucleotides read TGTGCCAGCAGTTCATGGGGAGCGAATTCACCCCTCCACTTT. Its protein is CASSSWGANSPLHF.

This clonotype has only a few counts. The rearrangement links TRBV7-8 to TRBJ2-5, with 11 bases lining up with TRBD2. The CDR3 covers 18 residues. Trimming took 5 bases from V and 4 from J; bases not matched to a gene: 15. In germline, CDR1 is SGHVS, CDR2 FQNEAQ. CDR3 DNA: TGTGCCAGCAGCCTGGGACTAGCGGAGGGGCCCTATGGAGAGACCCAGTACTTC. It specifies CASSLGLAEGPYGETQYF.

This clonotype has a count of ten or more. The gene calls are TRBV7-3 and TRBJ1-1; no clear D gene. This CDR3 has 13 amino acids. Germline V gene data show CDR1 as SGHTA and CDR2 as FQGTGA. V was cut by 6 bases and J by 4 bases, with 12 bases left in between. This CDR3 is CASRRSEGTEAFF. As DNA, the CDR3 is TGTGCCAGCAGACGGAGCGAGGGCACTGAAGCTTTCTTT.

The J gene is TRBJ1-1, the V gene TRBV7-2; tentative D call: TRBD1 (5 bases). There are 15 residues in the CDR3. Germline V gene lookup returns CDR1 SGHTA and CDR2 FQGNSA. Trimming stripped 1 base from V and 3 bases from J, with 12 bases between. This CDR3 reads CASSLGWGAHTEAFF. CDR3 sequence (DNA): TGTGCCAGCAGCTTAGGATGGGGCGCTCACACTGAAGCTTTCTTT.

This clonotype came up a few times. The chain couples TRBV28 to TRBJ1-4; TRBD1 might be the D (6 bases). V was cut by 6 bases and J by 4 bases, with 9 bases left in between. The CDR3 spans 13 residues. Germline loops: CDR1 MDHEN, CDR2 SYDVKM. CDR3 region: CASRWDINEKLFF. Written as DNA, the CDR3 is TGTGCCAGCAGATGGGACATTAATGAAAAACTGTTTTTT.

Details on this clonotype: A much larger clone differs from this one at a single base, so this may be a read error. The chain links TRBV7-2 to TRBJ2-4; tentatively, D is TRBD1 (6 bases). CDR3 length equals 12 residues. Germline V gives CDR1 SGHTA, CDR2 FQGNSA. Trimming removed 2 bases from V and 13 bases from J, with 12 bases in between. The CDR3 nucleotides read TGTGCCAGCAGCTTAATGAGACAGGTCCAGTACTTC. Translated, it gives CASSLMRQVQYF.

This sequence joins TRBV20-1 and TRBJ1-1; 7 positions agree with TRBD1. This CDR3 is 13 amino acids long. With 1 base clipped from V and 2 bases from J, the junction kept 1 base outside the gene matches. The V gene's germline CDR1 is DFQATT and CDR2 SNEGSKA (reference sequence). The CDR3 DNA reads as TGCAGTGCTAGAGGGACAGGTAACACTGAAGCTTTCTTT. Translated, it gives CSARGTGNTEAFF.

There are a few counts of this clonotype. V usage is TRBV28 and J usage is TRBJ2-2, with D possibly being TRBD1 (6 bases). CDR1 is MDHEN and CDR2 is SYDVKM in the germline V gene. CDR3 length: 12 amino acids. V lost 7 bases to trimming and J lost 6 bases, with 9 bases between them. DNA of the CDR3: TGTGCCAGCAATCAGGGGCCCGGGGAGCTGTTTTTT. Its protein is CASNQGPGELFF. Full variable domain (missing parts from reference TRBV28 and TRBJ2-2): DVKVTQSSRYLVKRTGEKVFLECVQDMDHENMFWYRQDPGLGLRLIYFSYDVKMKEKGDIPEGYSVSREKKERFSLILESASTNQTSMYLCASNQGPGELFFGEGSRLTVL.

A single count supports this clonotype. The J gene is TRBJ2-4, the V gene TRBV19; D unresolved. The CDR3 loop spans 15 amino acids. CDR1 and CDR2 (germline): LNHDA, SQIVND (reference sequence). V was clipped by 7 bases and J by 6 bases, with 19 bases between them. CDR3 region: CASNPLWGGGNIQYF. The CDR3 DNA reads TGTGCCAGTAACCCCCTGTGGGGTGGTGGAAACATTCAGTACTTC.

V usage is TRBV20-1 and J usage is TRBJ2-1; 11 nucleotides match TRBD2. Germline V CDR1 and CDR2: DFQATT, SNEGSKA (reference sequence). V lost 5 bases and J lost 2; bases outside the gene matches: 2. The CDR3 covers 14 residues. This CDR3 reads CSAGTSGAYNEQFF. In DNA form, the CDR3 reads TGCAGTGCTGGGACTAGCGGAGCCTACAATGAGCAGTTCTTC.

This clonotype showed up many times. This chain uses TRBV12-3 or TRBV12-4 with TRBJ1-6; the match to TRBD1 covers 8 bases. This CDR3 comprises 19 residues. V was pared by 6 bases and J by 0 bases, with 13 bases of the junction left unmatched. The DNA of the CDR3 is TGTGCCAGCAGCCCTGGACAGGGTCGATTGGGCTCCTATAATTCACCCCTCCACTTT. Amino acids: CASSPGQGRLGSYNSPLHF.

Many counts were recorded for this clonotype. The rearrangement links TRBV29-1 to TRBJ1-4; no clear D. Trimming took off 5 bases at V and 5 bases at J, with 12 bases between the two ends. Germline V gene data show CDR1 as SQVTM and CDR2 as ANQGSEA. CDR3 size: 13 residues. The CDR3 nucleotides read TGCAGCGTTCAGCTACTTGGGAATGAAAAACTGTTTTTT. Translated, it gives CSVQLLGNEKLFF.

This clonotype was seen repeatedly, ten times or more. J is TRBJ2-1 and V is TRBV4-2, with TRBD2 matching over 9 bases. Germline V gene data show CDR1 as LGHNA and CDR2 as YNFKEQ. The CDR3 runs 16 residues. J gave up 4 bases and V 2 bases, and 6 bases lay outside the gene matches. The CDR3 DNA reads TGTGCCAGCAGCCAATCGGGACTAGCTACTTACAATGAGCAGTTCTTC. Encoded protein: CASSQSGLATYNEQFF.

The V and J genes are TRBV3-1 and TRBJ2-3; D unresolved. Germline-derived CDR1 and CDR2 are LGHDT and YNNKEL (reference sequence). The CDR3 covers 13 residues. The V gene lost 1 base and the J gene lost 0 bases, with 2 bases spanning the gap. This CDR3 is CASSQASTDTQYF. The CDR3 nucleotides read TGTGCCAGCAGCCAAGCTAGCACAGATACGCAGTATTTT.